Sequencing of this T cell receptor beta chain was carried out in a study of T cell clonality in common variable immunodeficiency. The CDR3 has 15 amino acids. V lost 3 bases and J 5 bases, leaving 15 bases between the germline ends. The germline gives CDR1 SGHDT, CDR2 YYEEEE. In this sample, this clone turned up many times. With the read ending 3 residues before the CDR3 end, the germline J gene is used to fill in that end. Sequencing input was equivalent genomic DNA from CVID and controls. The data were produced by immunoSEQ multiplex PCR, yet TCRdb's version contains in-frame clones alone and is incomplete. This sample has 40,000 to 45,000 clones, each found more than once. Caucasian heritage predominated among both patients and controls.

The V and J genes are TRBV5-6 and TRBJ1-5; the D gene is possibly TRBD1 (6 bases). The source is a person aged 18-70 years in good health. The sequencing sample was made of peripheral blood mononuclear cells. The chain's CDR3 is CASSSLGQTDQPQHF. Partial CDR3 DNA: TGTGCCAGCAGCTCCCTAGGACAGACGGATCAGCCC.